These T cell receptor beta chains were read from a single sample in a study of T cell responses to AZD1222 COVID-19 vaccine. Clones were read by immunoSEQ multiplex PCR, and TCRdb kept only the in-frame ones, dropping some. The data show some 70,000 clones, with about four fifths seen just once and more than 12% held by the top ten. Sequences were derived from peripheral blood, sampled 28 days after the second AZD1222 dose. The receptors were gathered from an adult who received the AZD1222 COVID-19 vaccine. Both conserved end residues are part of each CDR3. A D gene is named only where the DNA matches it firmly. Only part of the rows carry a size: once, few, many, or a class if the clone is expanded.

.,TRBV3-1/TRBV3-2,.,TRBJ2-3,CASSQDQGGTDTQYF,TGTGCCAGCAGCCAAGATCAGGGAGGAACAGATACGCAGTATTTT
.,TRBV3-1/TRBV3-2,.,TRBJ2-1,CASSQGRVNEQFF,TGTGCCAGCAGCCAAGGCAGGGTGAATGAGCAGTTCTTC
TRBD1,TRBV3-1/TRBV3-2,.,TRBJ1-2,CASSPSRGENYGYTF,TGTGCCAGCAGCCCGTCCAGGGGGGAGAACTATGGCTACACCTTC
.,TRBV30,.,TRBJ1-5,CAWGQGSSYQPQHF,TGTGCCTGGGGCCAAGGGAGTTCCTATCAGCCCCAGCATTTT
.,TRBV19,.,TRBJ2-5,CASSITGKETQYF,TGTGCCAGTAGTATTACAGGGAAAGAGACCCAGTACTTC
.,TRBV12-3/TRBV12-4,once,TRBJ1-5,CASNQGIGQPQHF,TGTGCCAGCAACCAGGGAATCGGTCAGCCCCAGCATTTT
.,TRBV6-4,.,TRBJ2-4,CASSETDKNIQYF,TGTGCCAGCAGTGAGACAGACAAAAACATTCAGTACTTC
.,TRBV15,.,TRBJ1-1,CATSRGLAGDPEAFF,TGTGCCACCAGCAGAGGCCTGGCAGGAGATCCTGAAGCTTTCTTT
.,TRBV7-9,few,TRBJ2-1,CASSSGRGVEQFF,TGTGCCAGCAGCTCCGGTCGCGGGGTTGAGCAGTTCTTC
.,TRBV7-2,.,TRBJ1-1,CASSLGQTAEAFF,TGTGCCAGCAGCTTAGGCCAGACGGCTGAAGCTTTCTTT
TRBD1,TRBV6-1,.,TRBJ1-5,CASSEADRDNQPQHF,TGTGCCAGCAGTGAAGCGGACAGGGACAATCAGCCCCAGCATTTT
TRBD1,TRBV6-2/TRBV6-3,few,TRBJ1-2,CASSPGRASGQPFYGYTF,TGTGCCAGCAGCCCCGGCAGGGCCTCGGGACAGCCATTCTATGGCTACACCTTC
.,TRBV14,.,TRBJ1-6,CASSQWENSPLHF,TGTGCCAGCAGCCAGTGGGAAAATTCACCCCTCCACTTT
TRBD2,TRBV27,once,TRBJ2-1,CASSLISGGAHEQFF,TGTGCCAGCAGTTTAATTAGCGGGGGGGCGCATGAGCAGTTCTTC
.,TRBV7-2,.,TRBJ2-7,CASSPGPATGEQYF,TGTGCCAGCAGCCCCGGGCCCGCCACGGGGGAGCAGTACTTC
TRBD1,TRBV4-1,.,TRBJ2-3,CASSQGQGSDTQYF,TGCGCCAGCAGCCAAGGACAGGGGTCAGATACGCAGTATTTT
TRBD1,TRBV23-1,.,TRBJ1-2,CASASLGQDYGYTF,TGCGCCAGCGCATCCTTGGGACAGGACTATGGCTACACCTTC
.,TRBV7-6,.,TRBJ2-2,CASSLKKGDPQAGELFF,TGTGCCAGCAGCTTAAAAAAAGGTGATCCCCAGGCCGGGGAGCTGTTTTTT
.,TRBV6-2/TRBV6-3,.,TRBJ1-2,CASSLQNEDGYTF,TGTGCCAGCAGCCTCCAGAATGAAGATGGCTACACCTTC
TRBD1,TRBV19,few,TRBJ1-2,CASSPGQGNYGYTF,TGTGCCAGTAGTCCGGGACAGGGAAACTATGGCTACACCTTC
.,TRBV27,.,TRBJ2-7,CASGYGSRGEPSYEQYF,TGTGCCAGCGGCTACGGGAGTAGGGGAGAACCAAGCTACGAGCAGTACTTC
.,TRBV18,.,TRBJ2-2,CASSPQKTGNSGELFF,TGTGCCAGCTCACCACAGAAAACAGGGAATTCCGGGGAGCTGTTTTTT
.,TRBV7-9,once,TRBJ2-2,CASSPQGPYTGELFF,TGTGCCAGCAGCCCTCAGGGGCCATACACCGGGGAGCTGTTTTTT
.,TRBV7-6,.,TRBJ1-5,CASSTMDASGPQHF,TGTGCCAGCAGCACTATGGACGCCTCCGGGCCCCAGCATTTT
.,TRBV7-2,.,TRBJ2-1,CASSLTNEQFF,TGTGCCAGCAGCTTAACAAACGAGCAGTTCTTC
TRBD1,TRBV18,.,TRBJ1-1,CASSPYRRDRGFTEAFF,TGTGCCAGCTCTCCGTACCGACGGGACAGGGGATTTACTGAAGCTTTCTTT
TRBD1,TRBV7-9,.,TRBJ1-4,CASSLRQGATNEKLFF,TGTGCCAGCAGCTTACGACAGGGGGCAACTAATGAAAAACTGTTTTTT
.,TRBV7-2,.,TRBJ1-6,CASSVGLPPNSPLHF,TGTGCCAGCAGCGTGGGACTTCCGCCTAATTCACCCCTCCACTTT
TRBD1,TRBV19,.,TRBJ2-3,CASSTRQGRRTDTQYF,TGTGCCAGTAGTACGAGACAGGGGCGTCGCACAGATACGCAGTATTTT